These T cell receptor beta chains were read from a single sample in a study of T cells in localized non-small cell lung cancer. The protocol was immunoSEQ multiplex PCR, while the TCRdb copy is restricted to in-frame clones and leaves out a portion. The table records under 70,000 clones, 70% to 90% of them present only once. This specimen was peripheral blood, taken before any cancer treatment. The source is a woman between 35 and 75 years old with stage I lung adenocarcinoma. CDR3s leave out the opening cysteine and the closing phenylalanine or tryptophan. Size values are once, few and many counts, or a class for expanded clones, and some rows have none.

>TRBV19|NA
ASSRGQSYEQY
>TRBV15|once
ATTRDRGYEQY
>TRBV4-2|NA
ASSPDPPDTEAF
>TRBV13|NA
ASSHRLGGAKNIQY
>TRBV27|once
ASSLGGWDTEAF
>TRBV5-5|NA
ASSPSGQRGEKLF
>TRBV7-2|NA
ASSFSIYEQY
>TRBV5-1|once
ASSGGVNEKLF
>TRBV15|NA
ATSSRGATDTQY
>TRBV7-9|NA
ASSLASGAEQY
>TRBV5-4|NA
ASSLASGIDQPQH
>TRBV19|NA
ASSPGQVYEQY
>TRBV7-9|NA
ASRFLPQRRAVNTEAF
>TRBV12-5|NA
ASGLRETQY
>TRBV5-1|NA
ASSLGGLNNEKLF
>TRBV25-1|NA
ATFQPQH
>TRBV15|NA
ATSRDKVVWQPQH
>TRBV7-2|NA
ASSSTGATYEQY
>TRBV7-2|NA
ASGRNQPQH
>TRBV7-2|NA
ASSTQLGNTEAF
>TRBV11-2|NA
ASSSDRTYGYT
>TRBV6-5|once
ASRSPGTIYGYT
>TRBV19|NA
ASRRDRGNEKLF
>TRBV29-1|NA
SVAGRGVQETQY
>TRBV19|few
ASSARDSLSVHQPQH
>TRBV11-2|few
ASSLAKPSGGYT
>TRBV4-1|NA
ASSLQMGRMNTEAF
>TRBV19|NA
ASSPQGPLEKAF
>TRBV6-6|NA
ASSYGQETQY